Each of the 10 T cell receptor beta chains below was sequenced from the same sample in a study of identical twins. In TCRdb, the 5' RACE reads were re-called with MiXCR into one record per CDR3 protein. The sample holds 350,000 to 400,000 distinct CDR3 sequences, 9% seen once. Input material: naive T cells sorted from blood. These receptors were obtained from a woman aged 45 to 65 in good health.

This chain links TRBV6-5 with TRBJ2-3, with 10 bases fitting TRBD2. Germline CDR1 reads MNHEY; CDR2 reads SVGAGI. V trimming: 7 bases; J trimming: 5 bases; junction bases outside the gene matches: 18. This CDR3 region has 18 residues. The CDR3 bases are TGTGCCAGCACCCACGGAGCGGGAGGGCCAAAGAAGGGAGATACGCAGTATTTT. The encoded protein is CASTHGAGGPKKGDTQYF.

The chain is built from TRBV12-3 or TRBV12-4 and TRBJ2-3, with D possibly TRBD1 on 5 matching bases. V was trimmed by 2 bases and J by 9 bases, leaving 6 bases between them. The CDR3 loop spans 11 amino acids. CDR3 nucleotides: TGTGCCAGCAGTTTAACAGGCACGCAGTATTTT. The encoded protein is CASSLTGTQYF.

V and J are TRBV5-1 and TRBJ2-2, with 10 bases that match TRBD2. Germline assignment: CDR1 SGHRS and CDR2 YFSETQ. Trimming cost V 4 bases and J 3 bases; bases outside gene matches: 12. CDR3 size: 18 residues. CDR3 loop: CASSPTPILAGDTGELFF. The CDR3 DNA sequence: TGCGCCAGCAGCCCCACTCCTATCCTAGCGGGAGACACCGGGGAGCTGTTTTTT. The full variable domain, its missing parts supplied by reference TRBV5-1 and TRBJ2-2, is KAGVTQTPRYLIKTRGQQVTLSCSPISGHRSVSWYQQTPGQGLQFLFEYFSETQRNKGNFPGRFSGRQFSNSRSEMNVSTLELGDSALYLCASSPTPILAGDTGELFFGEGSRLTVL.

The chain links TRBV27 to TRBJ2-7; a possible D gene is TRBD2 (6 bases). Germline CDR1 MNHEY, CDR2 SMNVEV (reference sequence). The V and J ends lost 6 bases and 3 bases respectively, with 18 bases between them. CDR3 length: 15 residues. In nucleotides, the CDR3 is TGTGCCAGCAGCACTAACCACGGGGGTCTCTACGAGCAGTACTTC. Amino acids: CASSTNHGGLYEQYF.

This clonotype was counted between two and nine times. V is TRBV5-1 and J is TRBJ2-2, with TRBD1 identical over 7 bases. The length of the CDR3 is 16 residues. Germline CDR1 and CDR2: SGHRS and YFSETQ. V lost 2 bases to trimming and J lost 4 bases; unmatched junction nucleotides: 8. The CDR3 region is CASSLQGHQGTGELFF. CDR3 DNA: TGCGCCAGCAGCTTACAGGGGCATCAGGGCACCGGGGAGCTGTTTTTT.

The J gene is TRBJ2-1, the V gene TRBV5-1, with 8 bases that match TRBD2. V lost 4 bases to trimming and J lost 4 bases; unmatched junction nucleotides: 7. The germline gives CDR1 SGHRS, CDR2 YFSETQ. This CDR3 spans 15 amino acids. CDR3 nucleotides: TGCGCCAGCAGCCCCGAGCGGGAGCCGTACAATGAGCAGTTCTTC. Its translation: CASSPEREPYNEQFF.

This clonotype occurred a few times. This chain links TRBV5-1 with TRBJ2-7; TRBD1 matches at 10 bases. Germline CDR1 reads SGHRS; CDR2 reads YFSETQ. The CDR3 length is 16 residues. The ends lost 0 bases at V and 1 base at J; junction bases unmatched: 4. Here the CDR3 reads CASSLVGQGDSYEQYV. CDR3 nucleotides: TGCGCCAGCAGCTTGGTCGGACAGGGGGATTCCTACGAGCAGTACGTC.

In DNA form, the CDR3 reads TGTGCCAGCAGAGAACTAGCGGGAGGGCCATACGAGCAGTACGTC. Translated: CASRELAGGPYEQYV. This rearrangement joins TRBV6-2 or TRBV6-3 to TRBJ2-7, with 13 bases lining up with TRBD2. Germline V gene lookup returns CDR1 MNHEY and CDR2 SVGEGT. The CDR3 contains 15 residues. V was clipped by 6 bases and J by 4 bases; unmatched bases: 6.

The chain is built from TRBV11-3 and TRBJ1-1; no clear D gene. Germline assignment: CDR1 SGHNT and CDR2 YENEEA. The CDR3 is 16 amino acids. Deletions cut 5 bases from V and 5 bases from J, with 21 bases between. Here the CDR3 DNA reads TGTGCCAGCAGCCGGAACGGACGGACTGAATGGACTGAAGCTTTCTTT. It yields the protein CASSRNGRTEWTEAFF.

The chain joins TRBV7-6 to TRBJ2-3; D uncertain. Looked up from germline, CDR1 is SGHVS and CDR2 is FNYEAQ. This CDR3 has 17 amino acids. The V and J ends lost 5 bases and 2 bases respectively, with 20 bases between them. This chain's CDR3 is CASSHSSDGLNTDTQYF. CDR3 in DNA: TGTGCCAGCAGCCATTCATCGGACGGCCTGAACACAGATACGCAGTATTTT. The entire variable domain, with the rest obtained from reference TRBV7-6 and TRBJ2-3, is as follows: GAGVSQSPRYKVTKRGQDVALRCDPISGHVSLYWYRQALGQGPEFLTYFNYEAQQDKSGLPNDRFSAERPEGSISTLTIQRTEQRDSAMYRCASSHSSDGLNTDTQYFGPGTRLTVL.